The clone carrying this T cell receptor (beta chain) was counted at least ten times. The target antigen is unknown. This specimen belongs to a study of CD8 T cells in ankylosing spondylitis. Study-wide findings and caveats: In ankylosing spondylitis blood, a motif of seven to nine highly homologous TCR beta variants appeared characteristic.

From germline, CDR1 is SGHVS and CDR2 FNYEAQ. The CDR3 has 17 residues. V lost 2 bases and J lost 3, with 14 bases in between. Using quantitative 5'-RACE with molecular barcodes, the authors made TCR beta libraries. TCRdb re-analysed the 5' RACE reads in MiXCR, keeping a single row per CDR3 protein. This table has roughly 150,000 distinct CDR3 sequences, around 6.6% appearing once. The V and J genes are TRBV7-6 and TRBJ1-6; unclear D gene. This clonotype was sampled from a female donor with ankylosing spondylitis or in good health (not recorded which). Sequenced input: blood, either unsorted or a sorted T cell fraction (not recorded which). Here the CDR3 reads CASSLSVPNDYNSPLHF. CDR3 sequence (DNA): TGTGCCAGCAGCTTATCTGTGCCCAACGACTATAATTCACCCCTCCACTTT.